This T cell receptor (beta chain) derives from a study of T cell responses to AZD1222 COVID-19 vaccine. TCRdb's copy holds only in-frame clones and misses some; the assay was immunoSEQ multiplex PCR. In the table there are roughly 120,000 clones, about 90% of which are singletons. The CDR3 is 11 residues long. Germline CDR1 KGHSH, CDR2 LQKENI. Trimming took off 5 bases at V and 10 bases at J, with 9 bases between the two ends. The input for sequencing was peripheral blood, taken 28 days after the second AZD1222 dose. This clonotype was sampled from an adult who received the AZD1222 COVID-19 vaccine. The chain has TRBV18 and TRBJ2-1; no firm D call. DNA for the CDR3: TGTGCCAGCTCAGAGTGGGAAGAGCAGTTCTTC. It is translated as CASSEWEEQFF.